Sequencing of this T cell receptor beta chain was carried out in a study of human T cells and chemical hapten exposure. Study conclusions and caveats: TCRs exceeding 1 in 1000 frequency stayed unchanged with DPC sensitization.

V shed 3 bases and J shed 1 base, with 10 bases lying between them. CDR1 is SQVTM and CDR2 is ANQGSEA in the germline V gene. The CDR3 extends over 13 amino acids. Stated time point: patch test 1, 2 weeks after DPC sensitization. Treatment here: therapeutic diphenylcyclopropenone sensitization with weekly scalp DPC. Ten or more counts support this clonotype. Its antigen remains unknown. The library tagged each cDNA molecule with unique molecular identifiers. TCRdb recomputed calls from the RACE reads with MiXCR, one row per CDR3 protein. Counted here are 45,000 to 60,000 distinct CDR3 sequences, 9.3% occurring once; the ten biggest clones make up about an eighth.

This specimen was whole blood, taken in connection with sensitization to the hapten diphenylcyclopropenone (DPC). This receptor was identified in a woman in her thirties or forties with alopecia areata. Some clones in this sample may be carry-over from other donors' samples. This sequence joins TRBV29-1 and TRBJ2-7, with a weak D call TRBD1 (6 bases). In nucleotides, the CDR3 is TGCAGCGTTGAGGTGACAGGTTCCTACGAGCAGTACTTC. Protein product: CSVEVTGSYEQYF.